Shown below are 17 T cell receptor beta chains from a single sample sequenced in a study of graft-versus-host responses after intestinal transplantation listed by TCRdb under 2021. Library generation was performed with the immunoSEQ multiplex PCR assay. This immuneACCESS table, as held by TCRdb, lists in-frame sequences with V and J called but not all clones. Of the missing ones, under half trace to an unresolved V gene in checked studies; the others have no known cause. The sample data list 100,000 or so clones, and about 90% of these were observed just once. Around 0.95% of the sample goes to the ten largest clones. No antigens are known for them. Sample time point, as interpreted from the label and publication: cells obtained before transplantation from donor or recipient. Sequencing used unstimulated CD4+ T cells sorted from spleen or lymph node cells, obtained before transplant. The receptors come from a human donor who was the organ donor for an intestinal transplant.

The J gene is TRBJ1-6, the V gene TRBV30; TRBD1 aligns across 7 bases. Per the germline V gene, CDR1 is GTSNPN and CDR2 is SVGIG (reference sequence). Trimming took 3 bases from V and 2 from J; bases not matched to a gene: 10. CDR3 size: 17 residues. The CDR3 here is CAWRFPLDRTYNSPLHF. The CDR3 DNA is TGTGCCTGGAGATTCCCCTTGGACAGGACCTATAATTCACCCCTCCACTTT.

The J gene is TRBJ1-4, the V gene TRBV7-9; D gene ambiguous. Trimming removed 0 bases from V and 5 bases from J, with 13 bases in between. CDR1 and CDR2 (germline): SEHNR, FQNEAQ (reference sequence). CDR3 length: 16 residues. As DNA, the CDR3 is TGTGCCAGCAGCTTAGCCAGCCAGCGGGGAAATGAAAAACTGTTTTTT. Encoded protein: CASSLASQRGNEKLFF. The entire variable domain, with the rest obtained from reference TRBV7-9 and TRBJ1-4, is as follows: DTGVSQNPRHKITKRGQNVTFRCDPISEHNRLYWYRQTLGQGPEFLTYFQNEAQLEKSRLLSDRFSAERPKGSFSTLEIQRTEQGDSAMYLCASSLASQRGNEKLFFGSGTQLSVL.

The genes are TRBV5-5 and TRBJ1-1; no reliable D call. Trimming removed 4 bases at V and 2 bases at J, with 21 bases between. This CDR3 has 17 amino acids. Germline V lookup: CDR1 SGHKS, CDR2 YYEKEE (reference sequence). CDR3 sequence (DNA): TGTGCCAGCAGCCCCGCTTTATATACGCCAACCAACACTGAAGCTTTCTTT. Translation: CASSPALYTPTNTEAFF.

The chain couples TRBV14 to TRBJ1-6; 7 nucleotides agree with TRBD1. The CDR3 extends over 14 amino acids. V was pared by 4 bases and J by 10 bases, with 7 bases of the junction left unmatched. The germline gives CDR1 SGHDN, CDR2 FVKESK. CDR3 DNA sequence: TGTGCCAGCAGCCTAGGACAGGAGGAGTCACCCCTCCACTTT. Its translation: CASSLGQEESPLHF.

This chain joins TRBV30 and TRBJ1-1; weak D call: TRBD1 (6 bases). The germline gives CDR1 GTSNPN, CDR2 SVGIG (reference sequence). The CDR3 spans 11 residues. V was shortened by 5 bases and J by 11 bases, with 15 bases between the two germline ends. CDR3 loop: CAWGQGRRAFF. CDR3 DNA: TGTGCCTGGGGCCAGGGGAGGAGGGCTTTCTTT.

The rearrangement links TRBV7-9 to TRBJ1-1; D is ambiguous. V lost 5 bases to trimming and J lost 0 bases, with 25 bases between them. Per germline, CDR1 SEHNR and CDR2 FQNEAQ (reference sequence). The CDR3 loop spans 19 amino acids. The CDR3 region is CASSPQIGRELKMNTEAFF. In DNA, the CDR3 is TGTGCCAGCAGCCCCCAAATCGGACGGGAACTAAAGATGAACACTGAAGCTTTCTTT. The full variable domain, its missing parts supplied by reference TRBV7-9 and TRBJ1-1, is DTGVSQNPRHKITKRGQNVTFRCDPISEHNRLYWYRQTLGQGPEFLTYFQNEAQLEKSRLLSDRFSAERPKGSFSTLEIQRTEQGDSAMYLCASSPQIGRELKMNTEAFFGQGTRLTVV.

The chain links TRBV9 to TRBJ1-3, with D perhaps matching TRBD1 (5 bases). CDR3 length: 18 residues. V dropped 1 base and J dropped 0 bases, with 17 bases sitting between them. Germline V gives CDR1 SGDLS, CDR2 YYNGEE. The CDR3 bases are TGTGCCAGCAGCGTAACTGACTCGGGGCTGTTCTCTGGAAACACCATATATTTT. It encodes CASSVTDSGLFSGNTIYF.

The chain uses TRBV7-3 and TRBJ2-2; D tentatively fits TRBD1 or TRBD2 (5 bases each). The germline V gene encodes CDR1 SGHTA and CDR2 FQGTGA. V was pared by 5 bases and J by 1 base, with 11 bases between. This CDR3 has 15 residues. The CDR3 loop reads CASSPGTQNTGELFF. For the CDR3, the DNA is TGTGCCAGCAGCCCCGGGACGCAGAACACCGGGGAGCTGTTTTTT.

This rearrangement joins TRBV5-1 to TRBJ2-4, with unresolved D. Germline V gene lookup returns CDR1 SGHRS and CDR2 YFSETQ. Trimming stripped 4 bases from V and 0 bases from J, with 8 bases between. The length of the CDR3 is 14 residues. CDR3 DNA sequence: TGCGCCAGCAGCGCCGAACTAGCCAAAAACATTCAGTACTTC. This codes for CASSAELAKNIQYF.

The V call is TRBV28, the J call TRBJ1-2, with 7 nucleotides matching TRBD1. This CDR3 is 15 amino acids long. The germline CDR1 and CDR2 sequences are MDHEN and SYDVKM. V lost 4 bases to trimming and J lost 4 bases; unmatched junction nucleotides: 9. CDR3: CASSSGGGYGYGYTF. CDR3 bases: TGTGCCAGCAGTTCCGGAGGGGGCTATGGCTATGGCTACACCTTC.

The CDR3 region has the DNA TGCGCCAGCAGCTTGACTAGCGGGGGGGCCGGGGAGCTGTTTTTT. Its protein product is CASSLTSGGAGELFF. The chain combines TRBV5-1 with TRBJ2-2, with 13 bases lining up with TRBD2. Unmatched junction bases numbered 0, after V lost 1 base and J lost 6 bases. CDR1 is SGHRS and CDR2 is YFSETQ in the germline V gene. The CDR3 consists of 15 residues.

This clone was detected once. The chain couples TRBV9 to TRBJ1-5; a possible D gene is TRBD1 (5 bases). This CDR3 is built from 17 residues. With 4 bases removed from V and 1 base from J, the gap between germline ends came to 18 bases. Germline lookup yields CDR1 SGDLS and CDR2 YYNGEE. This CDR3 is CASSPGPNLGSNQPQHF. CDR3 sequence (DNA): TGTGCCAGCAGCCCGGGACCAAATCTCGGCAGCAATCAGCCCCAGCATTTT.

This clone has a handful of counts. This CDR3 reads CASSLVSSTRHYGYTF. As DNA, the CDR3 is TGTGCCAGCAGCTTAGTTTCTTCCACACGGCACTATGGCTACACCTTC. This rearrangement joins TRBV7-9 to TRBJ1-2; D gene uncertain. Germline loops: CDR1 SEHNR, CDR2 FQNEAQ (reference sequence). The ends were cut back, 1 base at V and 3 bases at J, with 15 bases in the middle. The length of the CDR3 is 16 residues.

The V gene is TRBV6-1, the J gene TRBJ2-5, with D possibly being TRBD1 (5 bases). V was cut by 1 base and J by 7 bases, with 7 bases left in between. The CDR3 has 12 residues. Germline loops: CDR1 MNHNS, CDR2 SASEGT. The CDR3 region is CASSEGGGTQYF. Here the CDR3 DNA reads TGTGCCAGCAGTGAAGGGGGCGGGACCCAGTACTTC.

The CDR3 here is CASSLTGPQETQYF. For the CDR3, the DNA is TGCGCCAGCAGCCTGACAGGACCCCAAGAGACCCAGTACTTC. The V and J genes are TRBV5-1 and TRBJ2-5, with D possibly TRBD1 on 6 matching bases. Germline-derived CDR1 and CDR2 are SGHRS and YFSETQ. The CDR3 is 14 residues long. The V end was cut by 4 bases, the J end by 1 base, with 11 bases between.

The gene calls are TRBV27 and TRBJ2-5, with D perhaps being TRBD1 or TRBD2 (5 bases each). Germline CDR1 MNHEY, CDR2 SMNVEV (reference sequence). Between the trimmed V and J ends, which lost 0 bases and 1 base, there was a span of 12 bases. The CDR3 has 16 amino acids. The CDR3 region is CASSLSRGRVQETQYF. Here the CDR3 DNA reads TGTGCCAGCAGTTTATCGAGGGGTAGGGTCCAAGAGACCCAGTACTTC.

This chain links TRBV5-5 with TRBJ2-7; unclear D gene. Trimming removed 0 bases from V and 5 bases from J, with 15 bases in between. The CDR3 totals 15 residues. Germline V gene lookup returns CDR1 SGHKS and CDR2 YYEKEE (reference sequence). The CDR3: CASSLVRVDLDEQYF. CDR3 nucleotides: TGTGCCAGCAGCTTGGTTAGAGTCGACTTGGACGAGCAGTACTTC. Variable domain in full (rest from reference TRBV5-5 and TRBJ2-7): DAGVTQSPTHLIKTRGQQVTLRCSPISGHKSVSWYQQVLGQGPQFIFQYYEKEERGRGNFPDRFSARQFPNYSSELNVNALLLGDSALYLCASSLVRVDLDEQYFGPGTRLTVT.